The rows below give T cell receptor beta chains drawn from one sample of a study of shared clonotypes between healthy human individuals. Using immunoSEQ multiplex PCR, the repertoire was profiled, and TCRdb retains in-frame clones only, with some absent. The profile shows approximately 1.5 million clones, about 98% of them singletons. Sequenced: naive CD4+ T cells sorted from blood. These receptors were collected from a man aged 25 to 40 in good health. Each CDR3 is given with its conserved first and last residue. Each record gives: V gene, CDR3 protein.

V gene: TRBV19; CDR3 protein: CASKGLATDTQYF
V gene: TRBV7-7; CDR3 protein: CASSAVQGSEQYF
V gene: TRBV28; CDR3 protein: CASRLAGGNTQYF
V gene: TRBV18; CDR3 protein: CASSHRQGISGNTIYF
V gene: TRBV6-5; CDR3 protein: CASSYSTRGMVEFF
V gene: TRBV9; CDR3 protein: CASSVDSGANVLTF
V gene: TRBV28; CDR3 protein: CASSQLTGSSYNEQFF
V gene: TRBV11-2; CDR3 protein: CASTRDGAFYEQYF
V gene: TRBV14; CDR3 protein: CASRPSGIYEQYF
V gene: TRBV30; CDR3 protein: CAWSNGGDTIYF
V gene: TRBV5-1; CDR3 protein: CATAPRPATNEKLFF
V gene: TRBV6-5; CDR3 protein: CASSRQGGSWETQYF
V gene: TRBV7-9; CDR3 protein: CASSLVLAETQYF
V gene: TRBV6-6; CDR3 protein: CASSYGQDTQYF
V gene: TRBV7-6; CDR3 protein: CASSLASVAGDYEQYF
V gene: TRBV10-3; CDR3 protein: CAIRSQGLAGGGTDTQYF
V gene: TRBV6-1; CDR3 protein: CASSTRVEGEQFF
V gene: TRBV7-9; CDR3 protein: CASSSTSVSYEQYF
V gene: TRBV15; CDR3 protein: CATSSPGEGQETQYF
V gene: TRBV11-2; CDR3 protein: CASSPGRYTGELFF
V gene: TRBV20-1; CDR3 protein: CSAGTVHEQYF
V gene: TRBV5-4; CDR3 protein: CASSLAGSTGELFF
V gene: TRBV25-1; CDR3 protein: CASSLDYYEQYF
V gene: TRBV27; CDR3 protein: CASSSRQGSGYTF
V gene: TRBV29-1; CDR3 protein: CSVAAGPPDTQYF
V gene: TRBV18; CDR3 protein: CASSPARNTGELFF
V gene: TRBV25-1; CDR3 protein: CASRGTANTEAFF
V gene: TRBV9; CDR3 protein: CASSVGSQGIYEQYF
V gene: TRBV9; CDR3 protein: CASSVAQGSTGELFF
V gene: TRBV5-1; CDR3 protein: CASSRGLAISYNEQFF
V gene: TRBV5-1; CDR3 protein: CASIPEGDRRLF
V gene: TRBV28; CDR3 protein: CASSLISGNQPQHF
V gene: TRBV5-4; CDR3 protein: CASSSTSYNEQFF
V gene: TRBV5-1; CDR3 protein: CASSTLGLAGDEQYF
V gene: TRBV25-1; CDR3 protein: CASSWSGELFF
V gene: TRBV18; CDR3 protein: CASSLGQGDGDTF
V gene: TRBV11-2; CDR3 protein: CASAGASNLNTGELFF
V gene: TRBV4-1; CDR3 protein: CASSQGASGNQPQHF
V gene: TRBV7-8; CDR3 protein: CASSSRFSGNTIYF
V gene: TRBV9; CDR3 protein: CASSPQAPALYEQYF
V gene: TRBV28; CDR3 protein: CASSLQGQGSGYTF
V gene: TRBV27; CDR3 protein: CASSLSWTGGAFIADHNYEQYF
V gene: TRBV19; CDR3 protein: CASGFRGMDQPQHF
V gene: TRBV9; CDR3 protein: CASAVQGGTYNEQFF
V gene: TRBV18; CDR3 protein: CASSPPGDRSFNEQFF
V gene: TRBV7-2; CDR3 protein: CASSPRTANSAQYF
V gene: TRBV27; CDR3 protein: CASSRPGQGWDEQFF
V gene: TRBV7-9; CDR3 protein: CASSLLADMSGEQYF
V gene: TRBV4-1; CDR3 protein: CASSQAGGTGDEKLFF
V gene: TRBV29-1; CDR3 protein: CSVGLDRGRTDTQYF
V gene: TRBV7-9; CDR3 protein: CASSYWTGDNQPQHF
V gene: TRBV4-1; CDR3 protein: CASSNTGVTYEQYF
V gene: TRBV6-1; CDR3 protein: CASSDGIGNTIYF
V gene: TRBV7-9; CDR3 protein: CASSPIGRNNYGYTF
V gene: TRBV5-4; CDR3 protein: CASSLAQGRYEQFF
V gene: TRBV6-5; CDR3 protein: CASSYQWTGLVAEQYF
V gene: TRBV7-2; CDR3 protein: CASSLRGASGTTYEQYF
V gene: TRBV2; CDR3 protein: CASTTGPYEQYF
V gene: TRBV28; CDR3 protein: CASNRIDRGEKLFF
V gene: TRBV12-5; CDR3 protein: CARRVQETQYF